This TCR beta chain was documented in a study of blood T cell repertoires in COVID-19. Study-level information: Collection of acute and convalescent COVID-19 samples took place in the United States, Italy and Spain. PBMCs, B-cell-depleted T cells, or T cells provided the cDNA or gDNA that made up the material.

The CDR3 sequence is 15 residues long. The germline gives CDR1 MNHEY, CDR2 SVGEGT. After removal of 5 bases from V and 5 bases from J, the junction contained 8 bases not matched to a gene. In the authors' workflow: Nucleated cell number was recorded as an estimate derived from reference gene primer amplification. Some clones are missing from TCRdb's copy, which holds only in-frame ones; the method was immunoSEQ multiplex PCR. V, J and clone size were drawn from that table, and D and trimming were deduced from the DNA. The data hold 200,000 to 250,000 clones, with around four fifths observed a single time.

The receptor comes from a woman older than 75 with COVID-19, enrolled during active disease. The gene calls are TRBV6-2 or TRBV6-3 and TRBJ2-5; 10 bases match TRBD2. The sample comprised peripheral blood. This CDR3 is CASSKAGGPEETQYF. Here the CDR3 DNA reads TGTGCCAGCAGTAAAGCGGGAGGGCCAGAGGAGACCCAGTACTTC.